Listed below are T cell receptor beta chains from one sample, sequenced in a study of vaccination and CD4 T cells after COVID-19. TCRdb analysed the PCR reads with MiXCR anew, one entry per CDR3 protein. The sample includes over 14,000 distinct CDR3 sequences, over 50% seen only once; the top ten take 6% to 9%. No antigen has been identified for these receptors. Sample: CD4+ T cells from blood, cultured in vitro. The source is a human donor who had recovered from COVID-19. Each CDR3 is given with its conserved first and last residue. The D gene is left open where the match is weak. The listing skips clone size in some rows; elsewhere it reads once, few, many or a size class.

clone size	V gene	D gene	J gene	CDR3 protein	CDR3 DNA
few	TRBV2	TRBD1	TRBJ1-1	CASTSPVGQGATEAFF	TGTGCCAGCACATCCCCCGTGGGACAGGGGGCCACTGAAGCTTTCTTT
NA	TRBV27	NA	TRBJ1-2	CASSLRAGVYGYTF	TGTGCCAGCAGTTTAAGAGCCGGAGTCTATGGCTACACCTTC
NA	TRBV12-3/TRBV12-4	TRBD2	TRBJ2-3	CASRVGRADTQYF	TGTGCCAGCAGAGTCGGGAGGGCAGATACGCAGTATTTT
NA	TRBV29-1	NA	TRBJ2-5	CSVNRESETQYF	TGCAGCGTTAACAGGGAGTCAGAGACCCAGTACTTC
NA	TRBV12-3/TRBV12-4	TRBD1	TRBJ2-5	CASSRGQGGETQYF	TGTGCCAGCAGCAGGGGACAGGGAGGGGAGACCCAGTACTTC
NA	TRBV20-1	NA	TRBJ2-5	CSARPAQETQYF	TGCAGTGCTAGACCCGCACAAGAGACCCAGTACTTC
NA	TRBV5-1	TRBD1	TRBJ1-2	CASSFSRGPDYGYTF	TGCGCCAGCAGCTTCTCCAGGGGGCCCGACTATGGCTACACCTTC
NA	TRBV7-2	NA	TRBJ1-1	CASSLFTMNTEAFF	TGTGCCAGCAGCTTATTTACCATGAACACTGAAGCTTTCTTT
NA	TRBV7-3	NA	TRBJ2-3	CASSLNPATLDTQYF	TGTGCCAGCAGCTTAAATCCGGCCACGCTGGATACGCAGTATTTT
NA	TRBV7-6	NA	TRBJ2-3	CASQKGVHTDTQYF	TGTGCCAGCCAGAAGGGGGTCCACACAGATACGCAGTATTTT
few	TRBV20-1	TRBD2	TRBJ2-2	CSARDAGGPGTGELFF	TGCAGTGCTAGAGATGCGGGAGGGCCGGGGACCGGGGAGCTGTTTTTT
few	TRBV20-1	NA	TRBJ2-7	CSARGGRDGYEQYF	TGCAGTGCTAGGGGGGGGCGGGACGGCTACGAGCAGTACTTC
NA	TRBV2	NA	TRBJ2-5	CASRQGGETQYF	TGTGCCAGCAGACAGGGAGGGGAGACCCAGTACTTC
NA	TRBV15	NA	TRBJ2-5	CATSRGSLAVQETQYF	TGTGCCACCAGCAGAGGAAGCCTAGCCGTGCAAGAGACCCAGTACTTC
NA	TRBV5-4	NA	TRBJ1-2	CASSSGGGPGYTF	TGTGCCAGCAGCTCCGGAGGTGGGCCGGGCTACACCTTC
NA	TRBV10-1	NA	TRBJ2-7	CASSEGRSYEQYF	TGCGCCAGCAGTGAGGGGCGGTCCTACGAGCAGTACTTC
NA	TRBV27	NA	TRBJ2-1	CASSLTRGNEQFF	TGTGCCAGCAGTTTGACAAGAGGCAATGAGCAGTTCTTC
once	TRBV7-9	NA	TRBJ1-6	CASSLEQRYSPLHF	TGTGCCAGCAGCTTAGAACAGCGTTACTCACCCCTCCACTTT
few	TRBV15	NA	TRBJ1-3	CATSRDLTGFSGNTIYF	TGTGCCACCAGCAGAGATCTGACGGGGTTCTCTGGAAACACCATATATTTT
NA	TRBV6-1	NA	TRBJ1-1	CASKEGVNTEAFF	TGTGCCAGCAAGGAGGGGGTGAACACTGAAGCTTTCTTT
NA	TRBV2	NA	TRBJ1-1	CASSGTNTEAFF	TGTGCCAGCAGTGGGACGAACACTGAAGCTTTCTTT
few	TRBV6-2/TRBV6-3	TRBD1	TRBJ1-5	CASTRDSSNQPQHF	TGTGCCAGCACCCGGGACAGTAGCAATCAGCCCCAGCATTTT
NA	TRBV5-1	TRBD2	TRBJ2-3	CASSVGLAGDTDTQYF	TGCGCCAGCAGCGTCGGACTAGCGGGAGACACAGATACGCAGTATTTT
NA	TRBV2	NA	TRBJ2-7	CASSGGDSPYEQYF	TGTGCCAGCAGTGGGGGCGACAGCCCCTACGAGCAGTACTTC
few	TRBV19	TRBD1	TRBJ1-6	CASSTPQGSASPLHF	TGTGCCAGTAGTACCCCACAGGGGTCGGCTTCACCCCTCCACTTT
NA	TRBV19	NA	TRBJ2-2	CASSGTSNTGELFF	TGTGCCAGTAGTGGGACATCGAACACCGGGGAGCTGTTTTTT
NA	TRBV7-2	NA	TRBJ2-1	CASSLTLGSYNEQFF	TGTGCCAGCAGTTTAACACTGGGTAGTTACAATGAGCAGTTCTTC